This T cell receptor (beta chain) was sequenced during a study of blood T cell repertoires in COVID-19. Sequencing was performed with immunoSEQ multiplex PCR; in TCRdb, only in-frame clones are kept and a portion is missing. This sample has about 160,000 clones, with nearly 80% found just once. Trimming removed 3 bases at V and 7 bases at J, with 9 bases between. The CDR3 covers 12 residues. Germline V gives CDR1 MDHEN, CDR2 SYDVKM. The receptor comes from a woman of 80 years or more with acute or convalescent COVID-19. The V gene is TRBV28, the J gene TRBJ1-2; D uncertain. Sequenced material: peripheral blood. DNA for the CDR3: TGTGCCAGCAGTTTGATACGGTCTGGCTACACCTTC. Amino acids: CASSLIRSGYTF.